The 12 T cell receptor beta chains listed next were all sequenced from one sample in a study of cytomegalovirus exposure and HLA in healthy donors. Primers for the PCR totalled 60 Vbeta and 13 Jbeta. Data came from immunoSEQ multiplex PCR; TCRdb stores just in-frame clones and leaves some out. Found here are around 210,000 clones, approximately 78% of them singletons; the top ten hold 0.45% to 0.5%. Sequenced material: PBMCs. Source of these receptors: a boy younger than 18 in good health and CMV-seronegative.

This rearrangement joins TRBV6-1 to TRBJ2-7, with D maybe TRBD1 (5 bases). Germline V gene sequence: CDR1 MNHNS, CDR2 SASEGT. Deletions cut 6 bases from V and 0 bases from J, with 15 bases between. The CDR3 consists of 15 residues. The CDR3 loop reads CASSAQPGHSYEQYF. CDR3 nucleotides: TGTGCCAGCAGCGCCCAGCCAGGGCACTCCTACGAGCAGTACTTC.

The chain is built from TRBV2 and TRBJ2-1, with D perhaps TRBD2 (6 bases). The germline V gene has CDR1 SNHLY and CDR2 FYNNEI. The CDR3 loop spans 17 amino acids. The V end lost 2 bases, the J end lost 8 bases, and 22 bases lay between the germline ends. CDR3 coding DNA: TGTGCCAGCAGTGAAAACTTCGCCGGGACTGGGGACCATGAGCAGTTCTTC. The encoded protein is CASSENFAGTGDHEQFF.

The chain joins TRBV5-4 to TRBJ2-3; 10 nucleotides line up with TRBD2. With V trimmed by 4 bases and J by 2 bases, 7 bases remained unmatched. The length of the CDR3 is 16 residues. Germline assignment: CDR1 SGHNT and CDR2 YYREEE (reference sequence). CDR3 sequence (DNA): TGTGCCAGCAGCCTTAGCGGGGGGATTATCACAGATACGCAGTATTTT. As protein: CASSLSGGIITDTQYF.

The V and J genes are TRBV5-1 and TRBJ2-1; 16 positions agree with TRBD2. J was trimmed by 1 base and V by 8 bases; bases with no gene match: 12. Germline CDR1 reads SGHRS; CDR2 reads YFSETQ. The CDR3 spans 19 residues. The CDR3 spells CASQSPGLAGGQSYNEQFF. The CDR3 nucleotides are TGCGCCAGTCAAAGTCCGGGACTAGCGGGGGGGCAGTCCTACAATGAGCAGTTCTTC.

The chain combines TRBV5-1 with TRBJ2-7; 7 bases line up with TRBD1. The CDR3 contains 18 residues. The V gene end was trimmed by 4 bases and the J gene end by 0 bases; junction bases not matched to a gene: 16. Germline assignment: CDR1 SGHRS and CDR2 YFSETQ. The CDR3: CASSRPGGGTAHSYEQYF. CDR3 DNA: TGCGCCAGCAGCCGTCCTGGAGGTGGGACAGCCCACTCCTACGAGCAGTACTTC. The full variable domain, with the rest looked up from reference TRBV5-1 and TRBJ2-7, is KAGVTQTPRYLIKTRGQQVTLSCSPISGHRSVSWYQQTPGQGLQFLFEYFSETQRNKGNFPGRFSGRQFSNSRSEMNVSTLELGDSALYLCASSRPGGGTAHSYEQYFGPGTRLTVT.

The J gene is TRBJ2-2, the V gene TRBV11-3; possibly TRBD2 for D (5 bases). V dropped 5 bases and J dropped 1 base, with 11 bases sitting between them. The CDR3 extends over 15 amino acids. Germline values: CDR1 SGHNT, CDR2 YENEEA. The CDR3 is CASSARTRNTGELFF. The CDR3 DNA sequence: TGTGCCAGCAGCGCACGAACTAGGAACACCGGGGAGCTGTTTTTT.

The V and J genes are TRBV19 and TRBJ1-2, with D hard to call. The CDR3 has 13 residues. Germline V CDR1 and CDR2: LNHDA, SQIVND (reference sequence). V was trimmed by 4 bases and J by 0 bases, leaving 6 bases between them. CDR3 region: CASSSATNYGYTF. Here the CDR3 DNA reads TGTGCCAGTAGTAGCGCCACTAACTATGGCTACACCTTC.

The chain links TRBV6-6 to TRBJ2-4; 10 bases align to TRBD2. CDR3 length equals 14 residues. V lost 7 bases, J lost 6 bases, and 6 bases stayed unmatched. CDR1 and CDR2 from the germline V gene are MNHNY and SVGAGI (reference sequence). CDR3 nucleotide sequence: TGTGCCAGCAACAGCGGGGGGGATCCAAACATTCAGTACTTC. As protein: CASNSGGDPNIQYF.

The chain couples TRBV6-4 to TRBJ2-3; TRBD2 matches 10 bases. From germline, CDR1 is MRHNA and CDR2 SNTAGT. V lost 2 bases and J lost 6; bases outside the gene matches: 23. This CDR3 has 21 amino acids. CDR3 sequence reads: CASSDDPPYTGLAHKGDTQYF. Here the CDR3 DNA reads TGTGCCAGCAGTGACGACCCCCCGTATACGGGACTAGCGCATAAAGGGGATACGCAGTATTTT.

The chain uses TRBV2 and TRBJ2-7; no clear D. The CDR3 is 13 amino acids. Between the trimmed V and J ends, which lost 4 bases and 2 bases, there was a span of 9 bases. From germline, CDR1 is SNHLY and CDR2 FYNNEI. For the CDR3, the DNA is TGTGCCAGCAGTGCAGGATTACCCTACGAGCAGTACTTC. Translation: CASSAGLPYEQYF. Drawing the rest from reference TRBV2 and TRBJ2-7, the complete variable domain is EPEVTQTPSHQVTQMGQEVILRCVPISNHLYFYWYRQILGQKVEFLVSFYNNEISEKSEIFDDQFSVERPDGSNFTLKIRSTKLEDSAMYFCASSAGLPYEQYFGPGTRLTVT.

The V and J genes are TRBV10-3 and TRBJ2-5; D possibly corresponds to TRBD1 (5 bases). This CDR3 region has 14 residues. With 7 bases removed from V and 0 bases from J, the gap between germline ends came to 12 bases. The germline gives CDR1 ENHRY, CDR2 SYGVKD. The CDR3: CAIKKDTYQETQYF. In DNA form, the CDR3 reads TGTGCCATCAAAAAGGACACGTACCAAGAGACCCAGTACTTC.

In its sample, this clone was seen once. The chain employs TRBV2 and TRBJ2-3; a weak D match, TRBD1 (5 bases). V lost 6 bases, J lost 5 bases, and 18 bases lay in between. CDR1 SNHLY and CDR2 FYNNEI come from the germline V gene. The CDR3 covers 15 residues. The CDR3 region is CASRETDFLIDTQYF. The CDR3 bases are TGTGCCAGCAGGGAGACAGATTTTCTGATAGATACGCAGTATTTT.